This TCR beta chain emerged from a study of CD8 T cells in ankylosing spondylitis. TCRdb re-analysed the 5' RACE reads in MiXCR, keeping a single row per CDR3 protein. The sample carries more than 250,000 distinct CDR3 sequences, around a tenth recorded once. This TCR was recovered from a female donor with ankylosing spondylitis or in good health (not recorded which). Sequenced: blood, either unsorted or a sorted T cell fraction (not recorded which).

CDR3 region: CASSLGPLVAGGTGELFF. CDR3 nucleotide sequence: TGTGCCAGCAGCTTAGGGCCTTTAGTAGCGGGAGGCACCGGGGAGCTGTTTTTT. The chain carries TRBV7-2 and TRBJ2-2, with TRBD2 identical over 10 bases. After removal of 1 base from V and 4 bases from J, the junction contained 9 bases not matched to a gene. The CDR3 is 18 residues long. Germline lookup yields CDR1 SGHTA and CDR2 FQGNSA.